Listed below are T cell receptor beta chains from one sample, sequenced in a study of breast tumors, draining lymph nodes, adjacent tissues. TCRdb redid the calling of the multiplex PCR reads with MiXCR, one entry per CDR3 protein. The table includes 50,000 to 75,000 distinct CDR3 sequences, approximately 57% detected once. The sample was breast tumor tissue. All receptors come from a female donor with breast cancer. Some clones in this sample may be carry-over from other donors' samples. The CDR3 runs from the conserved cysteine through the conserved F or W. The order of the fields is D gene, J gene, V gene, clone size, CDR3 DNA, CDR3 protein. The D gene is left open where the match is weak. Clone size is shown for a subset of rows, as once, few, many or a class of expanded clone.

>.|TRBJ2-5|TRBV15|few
TGTGCCACCAGCAGAGATATGACACAAGAGACCCAGTACTTC
CATSRDMTQETQYF
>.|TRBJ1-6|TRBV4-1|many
TGCGCCAGCAGCCTAGAAATTGGGACGGTAAATTCACCCCTCCACTTT
CASSLEIGTVNSPLHF
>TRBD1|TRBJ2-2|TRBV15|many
TGTGCCACCAGCAGAGCCCGGGGTCCGGGACAGGGGGCCTACACCGGGGAGCTGTTTTTT
CATSRARGPGQGAYTGELFF
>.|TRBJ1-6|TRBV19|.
TGTGCCAGCACTACCGGGCCCATCGAGGATTCACCCCTCCACTTT
CASTTGPIEDSPLHF
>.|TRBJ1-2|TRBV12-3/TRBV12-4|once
TGTGCCAGCAGGCGGGAGGAGGCCTATGGCTACACCTTC
CASRREEAYGYTF
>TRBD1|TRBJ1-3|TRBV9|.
TGCGCCAGCAGCTCCACAGGGGGCGCGGGAAACACCATATATTTT
CASSSTGGAGNTIYF
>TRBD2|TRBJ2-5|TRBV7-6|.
TGTGCCAGCAGCTTTGGGGGGGAACAAGAGACCCAGTACTTC
CASSFGGEQETQYF
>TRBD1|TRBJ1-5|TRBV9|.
TGTGCCAGCAACGGAGGGACAGGGGATCAGCCCCAGCATTTT
CASNGGTGDQPQHF
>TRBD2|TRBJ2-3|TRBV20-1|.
TGCAGTGCCAGTATGAGAGGGGGACTAGCGGGGGGGCTTCCAGATACGCAGTATTTT
CSASMRGGLAGGLPDTQYF
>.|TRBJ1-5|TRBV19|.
TGTGCCAGTAGTGGGTCGCCAGGGAATAGCAATCAGCCCCAGCATTTT
CASSGSPGNSNQPQHF
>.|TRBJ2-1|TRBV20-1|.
TGCAGTGCTAGAGATCGGGGTGAGCAGTTCTTC
CSARDRGEQFF
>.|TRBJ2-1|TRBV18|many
TGTGCCAGCTCACCACCGAGCTACAATGAGCAGTTCTTC
CASSPPSYNEQFF
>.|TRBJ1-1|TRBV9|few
TGTGCCAGCAGCGTAGTTGCAGGGTCGGGATCTGAAGCTTTCTTT
CASSVVAGSGSEAFF
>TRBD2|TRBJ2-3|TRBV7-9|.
TGTGGCAGCAGTGCGGGGCTAGCGGGAGCGGCAGATACGCAGTACTTT
CGSSAGLAGAADTQYF
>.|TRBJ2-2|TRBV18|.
TGTGCCAGCTCCCGAGGATCCGGGGTATTCGGGGCGCTGTTTTTT
CASSRGSGVFGALFF
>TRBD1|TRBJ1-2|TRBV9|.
TGTGCCAGCAGCGCAACCTTACAGGGGGCTGGCTACACCTTC
CASSATLQGAGYTF
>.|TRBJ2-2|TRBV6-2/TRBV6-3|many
TGTGCCAGCAGTTTACAGGGCCGGGAGCTGTTTTTT
CASSLQGRELFF
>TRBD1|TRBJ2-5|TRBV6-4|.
TGTGCCAGCAGTCACTCGTCCGGGACAGGGTTACGAGAGACCCAGTACTTC
CASSHSSGTGLRETQYF
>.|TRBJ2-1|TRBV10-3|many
TGTGCCATCAGTGAATACAATGAGCAGTTCTTC
CAISEYNEQFF
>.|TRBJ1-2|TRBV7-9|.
TGTGCCGTACCGGACGATGGCTACACCTTC
CAVPDDGYTF
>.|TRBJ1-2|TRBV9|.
TGTGCCAGCAGCTCCCCGGGGTCCCAATGGGGCTACACCTTC
CASSSPGSQWGYTF
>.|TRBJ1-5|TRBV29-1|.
TGCAGCGGCTTAGCGGGGGGGTACAATGAGCCCCAGCATTTT
CSGLAGGYNEPQHF
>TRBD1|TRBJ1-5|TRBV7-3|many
TGTGCCAGCAGCCCACCCTGTGGGGACAGGGGGTTCAGGCACAATCAGCCCCAGCATTTT
CASSPPCGDRGFRHNQPQHF
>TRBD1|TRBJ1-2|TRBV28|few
TGTGCCAGCAGTGGGGGGGCACAGGGGTACTATGGCTACACCTTC
CASSGGAQGYYGYTF
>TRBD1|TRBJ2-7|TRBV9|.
TGTGCCAGCAGCCCCCGGGACAGCCGAACCTACGAGCAGTACTTC
CASSPRDSRTYEQYF
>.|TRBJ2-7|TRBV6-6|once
TGTGCCAGCAAAGCCAGATCATCCTCCTACGAGCAGTACTTC
CASKARSSSYEQYF
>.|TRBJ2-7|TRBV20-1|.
TGCAGTGCTCGGGACTCAGCCTACGAGCAGTACTTC
CSARDSAYEQYF
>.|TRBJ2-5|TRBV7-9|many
TGTGCCAGCAGCTTTTCTCTTAGCGGCAAATCCCAAGAGCCCCAGTACTTC
CASSFSLSGKSQEPQYF
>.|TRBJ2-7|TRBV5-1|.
TGCGCCAGCAGCTTGGGTGTCATCTCCCGCTCCTACGAGCAGTACTTC
CASSLGVISRSYEQYF
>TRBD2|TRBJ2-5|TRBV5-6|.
TGTGCCAGCAGCGGACTAGCGGGAGGGATAGGGGAGACCCAGTACTTC
CASSGLAGGIGETQYF
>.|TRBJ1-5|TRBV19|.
TGTGCCAGTAGTATCGGCTACAATCAGCCCCAGCATTTT
CASSIGYNQPQHF
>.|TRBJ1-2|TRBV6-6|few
TGTGCCAGCAGTCACGGGAAGGTGGGATATGGCTACACCTTC
CASSHGKVGYGYTF
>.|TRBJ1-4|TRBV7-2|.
TGTGCCAGCAGCGGGAGAGGGGGAGAACTGTTTTTT
CASSGRGGELFF